This is a list of T cell receptor beta chains from one sample in a study of control samples from healthy donors and cancer patients. Some clones are missing from TCRdb's copy, which holds only in-frame ones; the method was immunoSEQ multiplex PCR. The sample has about 110,000 clones; roughly 80% are singletons. The specimen was blood. The receptors shown here come from a woman between 50 and 59 years old in good health. Each CDR3 is given with its conserved first and last residue. A D gene is named only where the DNA matches it firmly. Size is omitted from some rows. Given values are once, few, many or a class for expanded clones.

clone size | D gene | J gene | CDR3 length | V gene | CDR3 protein | CDR3 DNA
- | TRBD1 | TRBJ1-3 | 16 | TRBV10-3 | CAISDSGQGAGNTIYF | TGTGCCATCAGTGATTCTGGCCAGGGGGCTGGAAACACCATATATTTT
- | TRBD1 | TRBJ2-1 | 15 | TRBV5-1 | CASSGNRGAYNEQFF | TGCGCCAGCAGCGGAAACAGGGGTGCCTACAATGAGCAGTTCTTC
- | TRBD2 | TRBJ2-3 | 15 | TRBV4-3 | CASSREWRELDTQYF | TGCGCCAGCAGCCGTGAATGGCGGGAGTTAGATACGCAGTATTTT
- | - | TRBJ1-3 | 14 | TRBV14 | CASSQQVSGNTIYF | TGTGCCAGCAGCCAGCAGGTCTCTGGAAACACCATATATTTT
- | - | TRBJ1-2 | 13 | TRBV7-8 | CASSLETAYGYTF | TGTGCCAGCAGCTTAGAGACAGCCTATGGCTACACCTTC
once | - | TRBJ2-5 | 14 | TRBV6-1 | CASSERQAQETQYF | TGTGCCAGCAGTGAGAGGCAGGCACAAGAGACCCAGTACTTC
- | - | TRBJ1-1 | 14 | TRBV7-3 | CASSLIGRDTEAFF | TGTGCCAGCAGCTTAATAGGGCGAGACACTGAAGCTTTCTTT
- | - | TRBJ2-7 | 10 | TRBV27 | CASGLAEQYF | TGTGCCAGCGGGCTAGCGGAGCAGTACTTC
- | - | TRBJ2-7 | 17 | TRBV29-1 | CSGSLKPDVKPPYEQYF | TGCAGCGGATCCCTAAAACCGGACGTAAAGCCCCCGTACGAGCAGTACTTC
- | - | TRBJ1-1 | 13 | TRBV12-3/TRBV12-4 | CASTKDRDTEAFF | TGTGCCAGCACTAAAGACAGAGACACTGAAGCTTTCTTT
- | - | TRBJ2-7 | 17 | TRBV5-1 | CASSLGGSLAVWDEQYF | TGCGCCAGCAGCTTGGGGGGGTCGCTCGCGGTTTGGGACGAGCAGTACTTC
- | TRBD2 | TRBJ2-1 | 14 | TRBV7-2 | CASSAGGSYNEQFF | TGTGCCAGCAGCGCCGGGGGGTCCTACAATGAGCAGTTCTTC
- | TRBD1 | TRBJ1-2 | 14 | TRBV27 | CASSPQTGIGGYTF | TGTGCCAGCAGTCCTCAGACAGGGATCGGGGGCTACACCTTC
- | TRBD1 | TRBJ1-2 | 13 | TRBV29-1 | CSVGQGDNLGYTF | TGCAGCGTTGGACAGGGGGATAATCTGGGCTACACCTTC
- | TRBD1 | TRBJ2-3 | 13 | TRBV19 | CASSIGRGDTQYF | TGTGCCAGTAGTATAGGCAGGGGGGATACGCAGTATTTT
- | TRBD2 | TRBJ2-1 | 16 | TRBV6-4 | CASSGASGESYNEQFF | TGTGCCAGCAGTGGGGCCAGCGGGGAAAGCTACAATGAGCAGTTCTTC
- | - | TRBJ1-5 | 14 | TRBV7-9 | CASSFSGGNQPQHF | TGTGCCAGCAGCTTCTCAGGTGGCAATCAGCCCCAGCATTTT
- | - | TRBJ1-1 | 15 | TRBV27 | CASSPGTYMNTEAFF | TGTGCCAGCAGCCCAGGGACGTATATGAACACTGAAGCTTTCTTT
- | - | TRBJ1-3 | 16 | TRBV3-1/TRBV3-2 | CASSQGSVYSGNTIYF | TGTGCCAGCAGCCAAGGATCAGTATATTCTGGAAACACCATATATTTT
- | - | TRBJ1-1 | 14 | TRBV5-1 | CASSNPGEGTEAFF | TGCGCCAGCAGCAACCCAGGGGAAGGAACTGAAGCTTTCTTT
- | TRBD2 | TRBJ2-1 | 16 | TRBV18 | CASSPPGTSGRSEQFF | TGTGCCAGCTCACCCCCCGGGACTAGCGGGCGTTCTGAGCAGTTCTTC
- | TRBD2 | TRBJ2-2 | 16 | TRBV28 | CASSFGGRGEVGELFF | TGTGCCAGCAGTTTCGGGGGGAGAGGGGAAGTCGGGGAGCTGTTTTTT
- | - | TRBJ1-2 | 13 | TRBV5-1 | CASRTGTNYGYTF | TGCGCCAGCAGGACGGGGACTAACTATGGCTACACCTTC
once | - | TRBJ1-2 | 15 | TRBV5-4 | CASSNGGRVVYGYTF | TGTGCCAGCAGCAATGGGGGCAGGGTAGTCTATGGCTACACCTTC
- | TRBD2 | TRBJ2-3 | 18 | TRBV28 | CASSSPMSLAGEADTQYF | TGTGCCAGCAGCTCCCCAATGTCCTTAGCGGGGGAAGCAGATACGCAGTATTTT
- | TRBD2 | TRBJ2-7 | 14 | TRBV9 | CASSVSGRANEQYF | TGTGCCAGCAGCGTGAGCGGGAGGGCCAACGAGCAGTACTTC
- | TRBD2 | TRBJ2-7 | 16 | TRBV7-2 | CASSEGSGGSSYEQYF | TGTGCCAGCAGCGAGGGCAGCGGGGGGAGCTCCTACGAGCAGTACTTC
- | - | TRBJ2-6 | 16 | TRBV10-3 | CAITDIGGSGANVLTF | TGTGCCATCACCGACATAGGGGGCTCTGGGGCCAACGTCCTGACTTTC
once | TRBD2 | TRBJ2-2 | 16 | TRBV18 | CASSPRGAREAGELFF | TGTGCCAGCTCACCCCGAGGTGCCCGGGAGGCCGGGGAGCTGTTTTTT
few | TRBD2 | TRBJ2-2 | 16 | TRBV27 | CASSPILAVNTGELFF | TGTGCCAGCAGTCCCATTCTAGCGGTGAACACCGGGGAGCTGTTTTTT
- | TRBD1 | TRBJ1-1 | 17 | TRBV3-1/TRBV3-2 | CASSPGTGTGGGTEAFF | TGTGCCAGCAGCCCTGGCACCGGGACAGGTGGTGGCACTGAAGCTTTCTTT
- | - | TRBJ2-5 | 13 | TRBV6-2/TRBV6-3 | CASSYFQVETQYF | TGTGCCAGCAGTTACTTCCAGGTAGAGACCCAGTACTTC
once | TRBD2 | TRBJ2-5 | 15 | TRBV4-2 | CASSSMWQGGETQYF | TGTGCCAGCAGTTCCATGTGGCAGGGAGGGGAGACCCAGTACTTC
- | TRBD1 | TRBJ1-2 | 17 | TRBV7-2 | CASSLVPGGRNNYGYTF | TGTGCCAGCAGCTTAGTCCCAGGGGGGAGGAATAACTATGGCTACACCTTC
- | - | TRBJ2-5 | 15 | TRBV10-3 | CAISVRGDNSETQYF | TGTGCCATCAGTGTAAGGGGGGACAACTCTGAGACCCAGTACTTC
once | - | TRBJ1-3 | 11 | TRBV20-1 | CSARWGPTIYF | TGCAGTGCGAGATGGGGCCCCACCATATATTTT
- | - | TRBJ1-5 | 16 | TRBV28 | CASSLGGFDSNQPQHF | TGTGCCAGCAGTTTAGGGGGGTTCGATAGCAATCAGCCCCAGCATTTT
- | - | TRBJ1-1 | 13 | TRBV2 | CASSDYRDTEAFF | TGTGCCAGCAGTGATTACAGAGACACTGAAGCTTTCTTT
- | TRBD1 | TRBJ2-5 | 18 | TRBV30 | CAWSPYVQTGEVRETQYF | TGTGCCTGGAGCCCCTACGTACAGACAGGGGAGGTACGAGAGACCCAGTACTTC
- | - | TRBJ2-2 | 16 | TRBV24-1 | CATSDLGQGLTGELFF | TGTGCCACCAGTGATTTGGGGCAGGGGCTCACCGGGGAGCTGTTTTTT
- | TRBD2 | TRBJ2-5 | 14 | TRBV7-9 | CASSFGLGQETQYF | TGTGCCAGCAGCTTTGGACTAGGTCAAGAGACCCAGTACTTC
- | - | TRBJ1-5 | 14 | TRBV7-8 | CASGPSAVNQPQHF | TGTGCCAGTGGCCCTTCCGCCGTCAATCAGCCCCAGCATTTT
- | TRBD1 | TRBJ1-5 | 18 | TRBV4-3 | CASSQERDRGRPGQPQHF | TGCGCCAGCAGCCAAGAAAGGGACAGGGGGCGCCCCGGTCAGCCCCAGCATTTT
- | TRBD1 | TRBJ2-1 | 15 | TRBV27 | CASSPSGTGNNEQFF | TGTGCCAGCAGTCCTAGTGGGACAGGTAACAATGAGCAGTTCTTC
few | - | TRBJ1-5 | 13 | TRBV20-1 | CSASQGWDQPQHF | TGCAGTGCTAGTCAGGGATGGGATCAGCCCCAGCATTTT
- | - | TRBJ1-1 | 13 | TRBV29-1 | CSVEGPGNTEAFF | TGCAGCGTTGAAGGTCCAGGGAACACTGAAGCTTTCTTT
- | - | TRBJ1-1 | 13 | TRBV9 | CASSVGLWGEAFF | TGTGCCAGCAGCGTAGGTCTTTGGGGTGAAGCTTTCTTT
- | - | TRBJ1-1 | 13 | TRBV6-5 | CASRRGLNTEAFF | TGTGCCAGCAGGCGGGGATTGAACACTGAAGCTTTCTTT
- | - | TRBJ2-7 | 14 | TRBV15 | CATSRDRVNDEQYF | TGTGCCACCAGCAGAGATCGGGTAAACGACGAGCAGTACTTC
- | - | TRBJ2-2 | 15 | TRBV16 | CASSQTRGDTGELFF | TGTGCCAGCAGCCAAACCAGGGGGGACACCGGGGAGCTGTTTTTT
- | TRBD1 | TRBJ2-7 | 16 | TRBV4-1 | CASSQAGDRPTYEQYF | TGCGCCAGCAGCCAAGCGGGGGACAGGCCAACCTACGAGCAGTACTTC
- | TRBD1 | TRBJ2-5 | 14 | TRBV5-8 | CASSLWTGRETQYF | TGTGCCAGCAGCCTATGGACAGGGAGAGAGACCCAGTACTTC
- | TRBD1 | TRBJ2-7 | 12 | TRBV2 | CASRGQVGEQYF | TGTGCCAGCAGGGGACAGGTAGGCGAGCAGTACTTC
few | - | TRBJ1-6 | 14 | TRBV7-9 | CASSKDVSNSPLHF | TGTGCCAGCAGCAAGGACGTTAGTAATTCACCCCTCCACTTT
once | TRBD1 | TRBJ2-5 | 13 | TRBV3-1/TRBV3-2 | CASSPGQQETQYF | TGTGCCAGCAGCCCGGGACAGCAAGAGACCCAGTACTTC
once | TRBD1 | TRBJ1-1 | 14 | TRBV7-2 | CASSQGAPNTEAFF | TGTGCCAGCAGCCAGGGGGCACCGAACACTGAAGCTTTCTTT
- | - | TRBJ1-6 | 15 | TRBV6-2/TRBV6-3 | CASSYYRANNSPLHF | TGTGCCAGCAGTTACTACAGGGCCAATAATTCACCCCTCCACTTT
- | - | TRBJ2-1 | 15 | TRBV20-1 | CSASRPSGTYNEQFF | TGCAGTGCTAGTCGGCCGTCCGGGACCTACAATGAGCAGTTCTTC
- | - | TRBJ2-5 | 14 | TRBV5-1 | CASSFSGGVETQYF | TGCGCCAGCAGCTTCTCAGGGGGGGTAGAGACCCAGTACTTC